The 18 T cell receptor beta chains presented below share a single source sample, sequenced in a study of cytomegalovirus exposure and HLA in healthy donors. Primers for the PCR totalled 60 Vbeta and 13 Jbeta. Profiled with immunoSEQ multiplex PCR; TCRdb holds only in-frame clones, not every one. The repertoire holds more than 110,000 clones, with more than 75% as singletons. Material: PBMCs. The receptors were gathered from a man aged 18 to 29 in good health and CMV-seronegative.

The chain combines TRBV27 with TRBJ2-4, with a tentative D call TRBD2 (6 bases). Germline V gives CDR1 MNHEY, CDR2 SMNVEV (reference sequence). The CDR3 runs 19 residues. Deletions cut 3 bases from V and 0 bases from J, with 21 bases between. This CDR3 reads CASSFMLGGTLLAKNIQYF. In DNA, the CDR3 is TGTGCCAGCAGTTTTATGTTGGGGGGAACTCTTTTAGCCAAAAACATTCAGTACTTC.

The rearrangement links TRBV5-6 to TRBJ2-3; no clear D gene. CDR3 length: 14 amino acids. CDR1 is SGHDT and CDR2 is YYEEEE in the germline V gene. Trimming removed 0 bases at V and 0 bases at J, with 5 bases between. CDR3 nucleotide sequence: TGTGCCAGCAGCTTGGTTTCGAGCACAGATACGCAGTATTTT. It specifies CASSLVSSTDTQYF.

The V and J genes are TRBV5-6 and TRBJ1-2; 8 nucleotides line up with TRBD1. The junction had 13 bases not matched to a gene; V was cut back by 5 bases and J by 1 base. CDR1 is SGHDT, CDR2 YYEEEE, per germline. The CDR3 sequence is 17 residues long. The DNA of the CDR3 is TGTGCCAGCAGTAATTGGCTCAGTACAGGGGGTAACTATGGCTACACCTTC. It encodes CASSNWLSTGGNYGYTF. Using reference TRBV5-6 and TRBJ1-2 for the parts outside the CDR3, the full variable domain is DAGVTQSPTHLIKTRGQQVTLRCSPKSGHDTVSWYQQALGQGPQFIFQYYEEEERQRGNFPDRFSGHQFPNYSSELNVNALLLGDSALYLCASSNWLSTGGNYGYTFGSGTRLTVV.

This chain connects TRBV10-1 to TRBJ2-7, with 7 bases that match TRBD1. The CDR3 is 12 residues long. V dropped 3 bases and J dropped 7; count of bases not matched to a gene: 3. The germline gives CDR1 WNHNN, CDR2 SYGVQD (reference sequence). The CDR3 is CASSEDRAEQYF. The CDR3 DNA is TGCGCCAGCAGTGAAGACAGGGCAGAGCAGTACTTC.

The chain employs TRBV15 and TRBJ1-2, with 7 bases identical to TRBD1. J lost 6 bases, V lost 0 bases, and 4 bases had no gene match. The CDR3 spans 14 residues. From germline, CDR1 is LNHNV and CDR2 YYDKDF (reference sequence). The CDR3 nucleotides read TGTGCCACCAGCAGAGAGAATACAGGGGATGGCTACACCTTC. This translates into CATSRENTGDGYTF. Filled out from reference TRBV15 and TRBJ1-2, the complete variable domain reads DAMVIQNPRYQVTQFGKPVTLSCSQTLNHNVMYWYQQKSSQAPKLLFHYYDKDFNNEADTPDNFQSRRPNTSFCFLDIRSPGLGDTAMYLCATSRENTGDGYTFGSGTRLTVV.

V is TRBV14 and J is TRBJ1-4; 10 bases align to TRBD1. The CDR3 covers 15 residues. Germline-derived CDR1 and CDR2 are SGHDN and FVKESK. Germline trimming cut 5 bases from V and 12 bases from J; bases unmatched to any gene: 12. CDR3: CASSGPGQGLKELFF. DNA for the CDR3: TGTGCCAGCAGCGGGCCGGGACAGGGGTTGAAGGAACTGTTTTTT.

The chain joins TRBV6-5 to TRBJ2-1, with D maybe TRBD2 (6 bases). Germline V gives CDR1 MNHEY, CDR2 SVGAGI. The CDR3 totals 15 residues. The germline V and J ends were trimmed by 7 bases and 6 bases, with 19 bases remaining between them. The CDR3 loop is CASNEGGSMGNEQFF. CDR3 nucleotide sequence: TGTGCCAGCAACGAAGGAGGGTCGATGGGCAATGAGCAGTTCTTC.

V and J are TRBV7-2 and TRBJ2-3, with D possibly TRBD1 on 5 matching bases. Between the trimmed V and J ends, which lost 5 bases and 3 bases, there was a span of 12 bases. This CDR3 has 14 residues. Per germline, CDR1 SGHTA and CDR2 FQGNSA. CDR3 sequence (DNA): TGTGCCAGCAGCCCCTCACAGGTAACAGATACGCAGTATTTT. Its translation: CASSPSQVTDTQYF.

This sequence joins TRBV27 and TRBJ1-5; the match to TRBD1 covers 8 bases. The trim removed 8 bases at V and 6 bases at J, leaving 6 bases unmatched. Germline assignment: CDR1 MNHEY and CDR2 SMNVEV (reference sequence). There are 13 residues in the CDR3. The CDR3 loop is CASGQGLFQPQHF. The CDR3 coding sequence is TGTGCCAGCGGACAGGGCTTATTTCAGCCCCAGCATTTT.

The V and J genes are TRBV7-2 and TRBJ2-1; 8 nucleotides agree with TRBD2. The germline V gene has CDR1 SGHTA and CDR2 FQGNSA. V lost 1 base and J lost 0; bases outside the gene matches: 5. CDR3 length: 17 residues. CDR3 protein: CASSLGYGGVSYNEQFF. The CDR3 nucleotides read TGTGCCAGCAGCTTAGGATACGGGGGGGTCTCCTACAATGAGCAGTTCTTC.

This clone was seen more than once but under ten times. The J gene is TRBJ1-5, the V gene TRBV28, with D possibly being TRBD1 (5 bases). Germline assignment: CDR1 MDHEN and CDR2 SYDVKM. V was trimmed by 5 bases and J by 3 bases, leaving 17 bases between them. The CDR3 is 16 amino acids. The CDR3 DNA reads as TGTGCCAGCAGTCCGCATGGGCAGGGTAACAATCAGCCCCAGCATTTT. As protein: CASSPHGQGNNQPQHF.

Remarks on this clone: In the same sample, other DNA sequences code for this CDR3. The genes are TRBV29-1 and TRBJ1-2; 9 bases are shared with TRBD1. The CDR3 has 13 amino acids. Germline CDR1 reads SQVTM; CDR2 reads ANQGSEA. V shed 4 bases and J 5 bases; nucleotides not matched to a gene: 5. The CDR3 bases are TGCAGCGTTGGGACAGGGGTTGGGTATGGCTACACCTTC. Protein: CSVGTGVGYGYTF.

The rearrangement uses TRBV27 and TRBJ2-3, with 7 bases lining up with TRBD1. CDR1 and CDR2 (germline): MNHEY, SMNVEV (reference sequence). Trimming cost V 3 bases and J 14 bases; bases outside gene matches: 8. There are 12 residues in the CDR3. The CDR3 DNA reads as TGTGCCAGCAGTTTGGACAGGTTCCTGCTGTATTTT. This translates into CASSLDRFLLYF.

The V and J genes are TRBV11-3 and TRBJ2-2, with 7 bases identical to TRBD2. Germline V lookup: CDR1 SGHNT, CDR2 YENEEA. The CDR3 is 15 residues long. The ends lost 5 bases at V and 2 bases at J; junction bases unmatched: 5. CDR3 sequence reads: CASSASGTNTGELFF. CDR3 DNA: TGTGCCAGCAGCGCGAGCGGGACCAACACCGGGGAGCTGTTTTTT.

This clone appeared a single time. V usage is TRBV27 and J usage is TRBJ1-1; D gene unclear. The CDR3 has 14 residues. Germline CDR1 MNHEY, CDR2 SMNVEV (reference sequence). The V gene lost 2 bases and the J gene lost 0 bases, with 7 bases spanning the gap. The CDR3 protein is CASSLPGMNTEAFF. The CDR3 DNA sequence: TGTGCCAGCAGTTTACCCGGGATGAACACTGAAGCTTTCTTT.

This chain connects TRBV7-2 to TRBJ2-7; no clear D gene. There are 13 residues in the CDR3. V lost 3 bases to trimming and J lost 0 bases, with 6 bases between them. CDR1 SGHTA and CDR2 FQGNSA come from the germline V gene. CDR3 nucleotide sequence: TGTGCCAGCAGCTTCAGCGCCTCCTACGAGCAGTACTTC. This codes for CASSFSASYEQYF.

This sequence joins TRBV2 and TRBJ2-3, with 7 bases fitting TRBD1. The CDR3 consists of 15 residues. Trimming took 6 bases from V and 1 from J; bases not matched to a gene: 7. Germline V CDR1 and CDR2: SNHLY, FYNNEI. CDR3 region: CASRRQGLGTDTQYF. In DNA form, the CDR3 reads TGTGCCAGCAGGAGACAGGGATTAGGCACAGATACGCAGTATTTT.

CDR3: CASSSTQADYEQYF. The CDR3 DNA follows: TGTGCCAGCAGCTCCACACAGGCGGACTACGAGCAGTACTTC. The V gene is TRBV7-9, the J gene TRBJ2-7; perhaps TRBD1 as D (5 bases). The CDR3 runs to 14 residues. The ends were cut back, 4 bases at V and 3 bases at J, with 13 bases in the middle. From germline, CDR1 is SEHNR and CDR2 FQNEAQ (reference sequence).